This TCR beta chain was sequenced for a study of T cell responses to AZD1222 COVID-19 vaccine. Study overall: Recipients boosted at about 4 weeks or about 12 weeks are pooled.

Germline CDR1 is SGHNT and CDR2 is YENEEA. V lost 1 base and J lost 0, with 7 bases in between. This CDR3 region has 15 residues. Notes on this clone: Its target is unknown.

TCRdb's copy holds only in-frame clones and misses some; the assay was immunoSEQ multiplex PCR. This sample yields roughly 120,000 clones, of which approximately 83% are seen a single time; about 1.5% belongs to the top ten. Points from the study as a whole: Increased Spike-specific TCR breadth and depth were observed after two AZD1222 doses.

The V call is TRBV11-3, the J call TRBJ1-3, with D unresolved. The TCR originated in an adult in good health. The material was peripheral blood, obtained on day 0 of AZD1222 vaccination. The CDR3: CASSLASTSGNTIYF. CDR3 coding DNA: TGTGCCAGCAGCTTAGCGAGTACCTCTGGAAACACCATATATTTT.